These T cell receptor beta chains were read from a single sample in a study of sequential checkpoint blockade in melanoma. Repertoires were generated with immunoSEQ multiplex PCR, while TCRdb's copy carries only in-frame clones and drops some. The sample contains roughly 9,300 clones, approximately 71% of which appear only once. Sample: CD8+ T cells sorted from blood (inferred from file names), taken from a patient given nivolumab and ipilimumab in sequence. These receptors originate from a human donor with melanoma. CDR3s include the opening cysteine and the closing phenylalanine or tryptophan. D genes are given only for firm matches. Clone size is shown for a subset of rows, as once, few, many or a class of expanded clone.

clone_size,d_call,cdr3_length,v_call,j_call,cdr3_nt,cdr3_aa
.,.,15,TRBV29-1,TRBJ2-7,TGCAGCGTTGAAGGTAGTAGGGACAAGCCCTACGAGCAGTACTTC,CSVEGSRDKPYEQYF
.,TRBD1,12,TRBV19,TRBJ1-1,TGTGCCAGCTTACAGGGGGGGACTGAAGCTTTCTTT,CASLQGGTEAFF
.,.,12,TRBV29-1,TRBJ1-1,TGCAGCGTTGACACAGGGATAACTGAAGCTTTCTTT,CSVDTGITEAFF
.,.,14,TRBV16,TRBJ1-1,TGTGCCAGCAGCCCCTTAGGGGTGGGCACTGAAGCTTTCTTT,CASSPLGVGTEAFF
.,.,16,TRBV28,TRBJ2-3,TGTGCCAGCAGTTTAGGGCCGGGAGCGGCGACAGATACGCAGTATTTT,CASSLGPGAATDTQYF
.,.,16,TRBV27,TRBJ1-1,TGTGCCAGCAGTCGGGGGAAGGGATCCATGAACACTGAAGCTTTCTTT,CASSRGKGSMNTEAFF
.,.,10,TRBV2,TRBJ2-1,TGTGCCAGCAGAAACAATGGGCAGTTCTTC,CASRNNGQFF
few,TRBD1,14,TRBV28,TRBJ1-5,TGTGCCAGCAGCCCCAGACAGGGCCATCAGCCCCAGCATTTT,CASSPRQGHQPQHF
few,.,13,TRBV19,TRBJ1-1,TGTGCCAGTAGTATAGTGGCAAACACTGAAGCTTTCTTT,CASSIVANTEAFF
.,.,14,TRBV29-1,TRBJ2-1,TGCAGCGTTGCCGAACAGGGCGACTTCAATGAGCAGTTCTTC,CSVAEQGDFNEQFF
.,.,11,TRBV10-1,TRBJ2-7,TGCGCCAGCAGTGACGGCTACGAGCAGTACTTC,CASSDGYEQYF
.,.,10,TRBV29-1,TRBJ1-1,TGCAGCGTGAGGGATACTGAAGCTTTCTTT,CSVRDTEAFF
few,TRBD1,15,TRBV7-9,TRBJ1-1,TGTGCCAGCAGCCCGTGGACAGGAGGAAACACTGAAGCTTTCTTT,CASSPWTGGNTEAFF
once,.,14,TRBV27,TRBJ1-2,TGTGCCAGCAGAACAGGGTATGGGATCTATGGCTACACCTTC,CASRTGYGIYGYTF
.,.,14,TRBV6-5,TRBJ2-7,TGTGCCAGCAGTTCGGGATTAAGCTCCTACGAGCAGTACTTC,CASSSGLSSYEQYF
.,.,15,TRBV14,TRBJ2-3,TGTGCCAGCAGCCAGAGGGACTTAGGCGCAGATACGCAGTATTTT,CASSQRDLGADTQYF
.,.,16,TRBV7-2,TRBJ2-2,TGTGCCAGCAGCTTAGCTAGCGAGTGGTACACCGGGGAGCTGTTTTTT,CASSLASEWYTGELFF
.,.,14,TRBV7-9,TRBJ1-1,TGTGCCAGCAGCTTAGACTCGGTTAACACTGAAGCTTTCTTT,CASSLDSVNTEAFF
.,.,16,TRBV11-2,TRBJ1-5,TGTGCCAGCAGCTTAGGGGGCGGGGGGGAATCTCAGCCCCAGCATTTT,CASSLGGGGESQPQHF
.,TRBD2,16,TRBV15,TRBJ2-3,TGTGCCACCAGCAGCCCAGCGGGAGGGCCGTTAGATACGCAGTATTTT,CATSSPAGGPLDTQYF
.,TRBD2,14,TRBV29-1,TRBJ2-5,TGCAGCGTTGAAGAGCTAGCGGACCAAGAGACCCAGTACTTC,CSVEELADQETQYF
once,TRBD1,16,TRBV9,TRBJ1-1,TGTGCCAGCAGCGACGGGACAGCGAGTATGAACACTGAAGCTTTCTTT,CASSDGTASMNTEAFF
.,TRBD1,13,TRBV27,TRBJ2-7,TGTGCCAGCAGTTTTGGGGACAGATACGAGCAGTACTTC,CASSFGDRYEQYF
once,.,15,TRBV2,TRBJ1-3,TGTGCCAGCAGTGAACACAGGGTGGACGGAAACACCATATATTTT,CASSEHRVDGNTIYF
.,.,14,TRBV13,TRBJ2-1,TGTGCCAGCAGCTTAGGACTAGAGGTGGGTGAGCAGTTCTTC,CASSLGLEVGEQFF
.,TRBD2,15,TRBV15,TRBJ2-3,TGTGCCACCAGCAGAGATTCTAGCGGGAGTGATACGCAGTATTTT,CATSRDSSGSDTQYF
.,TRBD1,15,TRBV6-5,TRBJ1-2,TGTGCCAGCAGTCAACCGGACAGGGGCATCTATGGCTACACCTTC,CASSQPDRGIYGYTF
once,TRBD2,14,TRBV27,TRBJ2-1,TGTGCCAGCAGTTCCACCCGGGACTACGATGAGCAGTTCTTC,CASSSTRDYDEQFF
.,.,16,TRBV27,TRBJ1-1,TGTGCCAGCAGTAGGGGTTCCGGGGCGGGGGAGACTGAAGCTTTCTTT,CASSRGSGAGETEAFF
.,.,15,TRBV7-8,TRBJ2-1,TGTGCCAGCAGCGTGCTAGCGTCCTCCTACAATGAGCAGTTCTTC,CASSVLASSYNEQFF
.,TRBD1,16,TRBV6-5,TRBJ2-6,TGTGCCAGCAGTTATGTACAGGGGGCTGGGGCCAACGTCCTGACTTTC,CASSYVQGAGANVLTF
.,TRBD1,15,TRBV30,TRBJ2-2,TGTGCCTGGACTATGACAGGGACCTTCACCGGGGAGCTGTTTTTT,CAWTMTGTFTGELFF
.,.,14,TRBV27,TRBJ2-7,TGTGCCAGCAGTCCCCGGGTAGGTTCGAACGAGCAGTACTTC,CASSPRVGSNEQYF
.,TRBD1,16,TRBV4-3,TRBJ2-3,TGCGCCAGCAGCCAGGACGGACAGGGGGGCACAGATACGCAGTATTTT,CASSQDGQGGTDTQYF
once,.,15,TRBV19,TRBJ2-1,TGTGCCAGTAGCACGTCGGGCGGGCCTAGCGATGAGCAGTTCTTC,CASSTSGGPSDEQFF
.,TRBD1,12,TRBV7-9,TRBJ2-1,TGTGCCAGCACCGAGGGGGCCAATGAGCAGTTCTTC,CASTEGANEQFF
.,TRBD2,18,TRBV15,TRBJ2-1,TGTGCCACCAGCGAAGGGACTAGCGGGCCAACCTCCTACAATGAGCAGTTCTTC,CATSEGTSGPTSYNEQFF
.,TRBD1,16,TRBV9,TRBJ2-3,TGTGCCAGCAGCGTGGGACAGGGGATGGTCACAGATACGCAGTATTTT,CASSVGQGMVTDTQYF
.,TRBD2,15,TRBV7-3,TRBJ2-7,TGTGCCAGCAGCTTACTAGCGGGAGAGGCCTACGAGCAGTACTTC,CASSLLAGEAYEQYF
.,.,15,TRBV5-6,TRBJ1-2,TGTGCCAGCAGCACGGACAGTTACCTTTTCTATGGCTACACCTTC,CASSTDSYLFYGYTF
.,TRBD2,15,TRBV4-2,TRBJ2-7,TGTGCCAGCAGCCCTGAAGCGGGAAACCCCTACGAGCAGTACTTC,CASSPEAGNPYEQYF
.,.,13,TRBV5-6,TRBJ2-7,TGTGCCAGCAGCTTGACAGAAACTTACGAGCAGTACTTC,CASSLTETYEQYF
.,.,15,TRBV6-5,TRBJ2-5,TGTGCCAGCAGTTACTCAGGGACACACCAAGAGACCCAGTACTTC,CASSYSGTHQETQYF
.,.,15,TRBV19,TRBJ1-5,TGTGCCAGTAGTATGACAGGATCTTTCTCTCAGCCCCAGCATTTT,CASSMTGSFSQPQHF
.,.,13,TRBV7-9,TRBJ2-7,TGTGCCAGCAGCTTAGCAGGGGCCCTCGAGCAGTACTTC,CASSLAGALEQYF
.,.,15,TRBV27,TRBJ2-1,TGTGCCAGCAGTTTACAGTCAGGCGGGTACAATGAGCAGTTCTTC,CASSLQSGGYNEQFF
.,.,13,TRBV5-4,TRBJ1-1,TGTGCCAGCAGCTTGCAGAGAGGGACTGAAGCTTTCTTT,CASSLQRGTEAFF
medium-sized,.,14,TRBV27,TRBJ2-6,TGTGCCAGCAGTTTCGGGGCTGGGGCCAACGTCCTGACTTTC,CASSFGAGANVLTF
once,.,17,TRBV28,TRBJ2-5,TGTGCCAGCAGTCCACTACCGGCAGGGCCTCTCCAAGAGACCCAGTACTTC,CASSPLPAGPLQETQYF
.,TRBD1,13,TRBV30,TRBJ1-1,TGTGCCTGGAGTCCAGGGGGTAGGACTGAAGCTTTCTTT,CAWSPGGRTEAFF
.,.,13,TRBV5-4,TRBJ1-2,TGTGCCAGCACCCAGGACAGTATTAATGGCTACACCTTC,CASTQDSINGYTF
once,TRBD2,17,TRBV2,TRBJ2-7,TGTGCCAGCAGTGATGGAGCGGGAGGTTCGGAATCCTACGAGCAGTACTTC,CASSDGAGGSESYEQYF